The 16 T cell receptor beta chains reported below all come from one sample, sequenced in a study of radiation and T cells in renal cell carcinoma. Sequencing used immunoSEQ multiplex PCR; TCRdb keeps in-frame clones, though not all of them. The table records 70,000 to 100,000 clones, 70% to 85% of them present only once. The sample's time point: baseline pretreatment blood. Treatment reported: 15 Gy SBRT to primary tumor, nephrectomy 4 weeks later. The material was blood, obtained from a patient whose treatment included radiotherapy and nephrectomy. The origin of the receptors is a man aged 55 to 70 with renal cell carcinoma.

This chain connects TRBV10-1 to TRBJ2-7; the match to TRBD2 covers 9 bases. J lost 4 bases, V lost 4 bases, and 2 bases had no gene match. CDR3 length: 13 residues. The germline V gene has CDR1 WNHNN and CDR2 SYGVQD (reference sequence). The CDR3 loop is CASSVSGSYEQYF. Here the CDR3 DNA reads TGCGCCAGCAGTGTTAGCGGGAGTTACGAGCAGTACTTC.

The chain couples TRBV28 to TRBJ1-1; D is perhaps TRBD1 (5 bases). This CDR3 region has 14 residues. V lost 6 bases and J lost 4, with 15 bases in between. The germline gives CDR1 MDHEN, CDR2 SYDVKM. CDR3 amino acids: CASRPLRGFTEAFF. In nucleotides, the CDR3 is TGTGCCAGCAGACCTCTTAGGGGATTCACTGAAGCTTTCTTT.

The chain carries TRBV11-2 and TRBJ2-7; D may be TRBD1 or TRBD2 (7 bases each). Looked up from germline, CDR1 is SGHAT and CDR2 is FQNNGV. The CDR3 is made up of 15 amino acids. Trimming shortened V by 2 bases and J by 4 bases, and 15 bases separated the two germline ends. The CDR3 protein is CASSLRGGTAYEQYF. For the CDR3, the DNA is TGTGCCAGCAGCTTAAGGGGAGGGACAGCTTACGAGCAGTACTTC.

The CDR3 sequence is CASSAGMNRGSGNTIYF. The CDR3 region has the DNA TGTGCCAGCAGCGCCGGGATGAACAGGGGTTCTGGAAACACCATATATTTT. The chain combines TRBV5-6 with TRBJ1-3; 7 nucleotides match TRBD1. The CDR3 contains 17 residues. V shed 4 bases, J shed 1 base, and the junction held 11 bases outside the gene matches. Germline V gene lookup returns CDR1 SGHDT and CDR2 YYEEEE.

This rearrangement joins TRBV27 to TRBJ1-1; D is unresolved. Trimming shortened V by 2 bases and J by 4 bases, and 11 bases separated the two germline ends. There are 14 residues in the CDR3. CDR1 is MNHEY, CDR2 SMNVEV, per germline (reference sequence). The CDR3 nucleotides read TGTGCCAGCAGTTTAGTTACAGCGAGCACTGAAGCTTTCTTT. As protein: CASSLVTASTEAFF.

This clone was counted a single time. The V gene is TRBV7-2, the J gene TRBJ2-2; 7 bases match TRBD2. CDR1 is SGHTA and CDR2 is FQGNSA in the germline V gene. This CDR3 has 14 residues. Trimming removed 7 bases from V and 2 bases from J; junction bases left unmatched: 4. CDR3 sequence reads: CASKGRDNTGELFF. For the CDR3, the DNA is TGTGCCAGCAAAGGGAGGGATAACACCGGGGAGCTGTTTTTT.

The rearrangement links TRBV7-2 to TRBJ2-3, with TRBD1 matching over 7 bases. Germline CDR1 is SGHTA and CDR2 is FQGNSA. The CDR3 consists of 17 residues. Trimming removed 4 bases from V and 6 bases from J; junction bases left unmatched: 16. CDR3 nucleotides: TGTGCCAGCAGCTCTGGACGACAGGGTATGGCACACGATACGCAGTATTTT. Protein product: CASSSGRQGMAHDTQYF.

The chain uses TRBV25-1 and TRBJ2-7; TRBD1 matches at 10 bases. Per the germline V gene, CDR1 is MGHDK and CDR2 is SYGVNS. CDR3 length: 16 amino acids. Trimming cost V 4 bases and J 4 bases; bases outside gene matches: 10. Here the CDR3 DNA reads TGTGCCAGCAGTGGGCGGACAGGGGGGGTTAATTACGAGCAGTACTTC. It codes for CASSGRTGGVNYEQYF.

The J gene is TRBJ2-2, the V gene TRBV23-1; D is uncertain. TRBV23-1 carries the ORF label, with uncertain function. The CDR3 is made up of 16 amino acids. Trimming took off 0 bases at V and 4 bases at J, with 12 bases between the two ends. CDR3 sequence reads: CASSQSNHLLTGELFF. The CDR3 nucleotides read TGCGCCAGCAGTCAATCGAATCATCTACTCACCGGGGAGCTGTTTTTT.

The chain combines TRBV25-1 with TRBJ2-4; 8 bases agree with TRBD1. V lost 5 bases and J lost 9; bases outside the gene matches: 9. The CDR3 totals 14 residues. CDR1 is MGHDK and CDR2 is SYGVNS in the germline V gene. Here the CDR3 DNA reads TGTGCCAGCAGTCCTGGACAGGGAAGAGGCATTCAGTACTTC. Its translation: CASSPGQGRGIQYF.

In regard to this clone: One junction end does not reproduce the germline sequence, and a read error may be involved. The chain uses TRBV2 and TRBJ2-7; 7 bases match TRBD1. CDR3 length: 12 residues. Germline CDR1 reads SNHLY; CDR2 reads FYNNEI. This CDR3 is CASSETAWDRVF. Here the CDR3 DNA reads TGTGCCAGCAGTGAAACGGCGTGGGACAGAGTTTTC.

This chain links TRBV25-1 with TRBJ2-1; no firm D call. CDR3 size: 12 residues. Germline V gene data show CDR1 as MGHDK and CDR2 as SYGVNS. V was shortened by 3 bases and J by 13 bases, with 13 bases between the two germline ends. The CDR3: CASSEYGPIQFF. CDR3 sequence (DNA): TGTGCCAGCAGTGAGTACGGGCCCATCCAGTTCTTC. The whole variable domain, remainder taken from reference TRBV25-1 and TRBJ2-1, is EADIYQTPRYLVIGTGKKITLECSQTMGHDKMYWYQQDPGMELHLIHYSYGVNSTEKGDLSSESTVSRIRTEHFPLTLESARPSHTSQYLCASSEYGPIQFFGPGTRLTVL.

The chain links TRBV5-1 to TRBJ2-7; 11 bases align to TRBD1. This CDR3 is 15 amino acids long. V was pared by 5 bases and J by 3 bases, with 7 bases of the junction left unmatched. Germline CDR1 is SGHRS and CDR2 is YFSETQ. The CDR3 loop is CASRPTGQGGYEQYF. The CDR3 nucleotides are TGCGCCAGCAGACCAACGGGACAGGGGGGCTACGAGCAGTACTTC.

The J gene is TRBJ2-3, the V gene TRBV7-3; 11 positions agree with TRBD2. From germline, CDR1 is SGHTA and CDR2 FQGTGA. Germline trimming cut 5 bases from V and 2 bases from J; bases unmatched to any gene: 9. The CDR3 consists of 17 residues. The CDR3 DNA is TGTGCCAGCAGCCCCGATCCGGGACTAGCGGACACAGATACGCAGTATTTT. This sequence encodes CASSPDPGLADTDTQYF.

J is TRBJ1-2 and V is TRBV27; D is unresolved. CDR1 is MNHEY, CDR2 SMNVEV, per germline (reference sequence). The CDR3 consists of 13 residues. Trimming took 4 bases from V and 4 from J, leaving 10 bases between them. CDR3 DNA sequence: TGTGCCAGCAGTTCTCTAATGGCCTATGGCTACACCTTC. It encodes CASSSLMAYGYTF.

This clone was seen a single time. The gene calls are TRBV9 and TRBJ2-2; 9 bases line up with TRBD2. The trim removed 7 bases at V and 5 bases at J, leaving 9 bases unmatched. The CDR3 totals 15 residues. Germline CDR1 and CDR2: SGDLS and YYNGEE. CDR3: CASGLASGTTGELFF. For the CDR3, the DNA is TGTGCCAGCGGTTTGGCTAGCGGGACTACCGGGGAGCTGTTTTTT.